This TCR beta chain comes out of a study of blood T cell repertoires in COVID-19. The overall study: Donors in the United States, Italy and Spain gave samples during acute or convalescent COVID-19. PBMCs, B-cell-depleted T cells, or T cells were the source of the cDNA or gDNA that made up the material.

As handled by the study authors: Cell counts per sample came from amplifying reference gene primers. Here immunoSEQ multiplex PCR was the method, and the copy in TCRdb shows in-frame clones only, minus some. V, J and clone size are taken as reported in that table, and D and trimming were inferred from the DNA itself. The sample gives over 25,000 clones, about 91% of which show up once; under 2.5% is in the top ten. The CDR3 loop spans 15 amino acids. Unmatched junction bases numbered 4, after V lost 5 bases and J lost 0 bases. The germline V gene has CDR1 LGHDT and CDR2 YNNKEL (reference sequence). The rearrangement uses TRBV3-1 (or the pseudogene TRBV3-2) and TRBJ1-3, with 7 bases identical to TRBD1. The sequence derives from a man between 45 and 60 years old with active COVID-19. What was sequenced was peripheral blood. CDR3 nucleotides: TGTGCCAGCAGCATCGGGACAGCCTCTGGAAACACCATATATTTT. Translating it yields CASSIGTASGNTIYF.